This TCR beta chain was profiled in a study of shared clonotypes between healthy human individuals. Looking at the study overall: Per donor, CD8 memory used one plate, CD8 naive used two, CD4 memory used three and CD4 naive used three. Study findings and constraints: When naive CD4 clonotypes were compared across a few donors, around 4.6% were shared. Lower generation probabilities were found for non-shared clonotypes than for those shared by all four donors.

The CDR3 has 12 residues. Trimming stripped 5 bases from V and 2 bases from J, with 6 bases between. Germline V gene lookup returns CDR1 SQVTM and CDR2 ANQGSEA. A CD45RA-negative memory subset and a CD45RA+ naive subset were separated from the CD4+ cells. Remarks on this clone: Its antigen is not identified.

TCRdb's copy holds only in-frame clones and misses some; the assay was immunoSEQ multiplex PCR. The repertoire holds roughly 680,000 clones, approximately 77% seen once, with about 1.7% in the top ten. Material: memory CD4+ T cells sorted from blood. The subset here: CD45RA-negative fraction. The chain recombines TRBV29-1 with TRBJ2-2, with D hard to call. The clonotype originates from a woman aged 30 to 39 in good health. The CDR3 loop is CSVFENTGELFF. CDR3 DNA: TGCAGCGTTTTCGAAAACACCGGGGAGCTGTTTTTT.